The 13 T cell receptor beta chains reported below all come from one sample, sequenced in a study of shared clonotypes between healthy human individuals. TCRdb's table, derived via immunoSEQ multiplex PCR, lists solely in-frame clones and lacks some. Found here are some 2 million clones, roughly 94% of them singletons; the top ten hold roughly 1.1%. Only CD45RO-negative cells positively selected for CCR7 counted as naive CD8 cells, so terminally differentiated effector memory CD45RA+ cells were excluded. Sequencing was carried out using naive CD8+ T cells sorted from blood. All receptors come from a man between 18 and 29 years old in good health.

This sequence joins TRBV19 and TRBJ2-5; possibly TRBD2 for D (6 bases). The V end was cut by 6 bases, the J end by 2 bases, with 13 bases between. The CDR3 is 14 amino acids. The germline V gene encodes CDR1 LNHDA and CDR2 SQIVND (reference sequence). The CDR3 DNA sequence: TGTGCCAGTAGCACGTTTGCGGGGCAAGAGACCCAGTACTTC. This sequence encodes CASSTFAGQETQYF. The full variable domain, completed using reference TRBV19 and TRBJ2-5, is DGGITQSPKYLFRKEGQNVTLSCEQNLNHDAMYWYRQDPGQGLRLIYYSQIVNDFQKGDIAEGYSVSREKKESFPLTVTSAQKNPTAFYLCASSTFAGQETQYFGPGTRLLVL.

The V and J genes are TRBV7-2 and TRBJ2-5, with D maybe TRBD1 (6 bases). CDR3 length: 14 residues. V lost 4 bases and J 2 bases, leaving 11 bases between the germline ends. Germline values: CDR1 SGHTA, CDR2 FQGNSA. The CDR3 loop is CASSSLGGQETQYF. DNA of the CDR3: TGTGCCAGCAGCTCCCTAGGGGGACAAGAGACCCAGTACTTC. Full variable domain (outside the CDR3, taken from reference TRBV7-2 and TRBJ2-5): GAGVSQSPSNKVTEKGKDVELRCDPISGHTALYWYRQSLGQGLEFLIYFQGNSAPDKSGLPSDRFSAERTGGSVSTLTIQRTQQEDSAVYLCASSSLGGQETQYFGPGTRLLVL.

The chain uses TRBV6-5 and TRBJ1-2; 7 bases are a match to TRBD1. CDR3 length: 14 residues. Germline loops: CDR1 MNHEY, CDR2 SVGAGI. Trimming at V came to 5 bases and at J to 7 bases, leaving 10 bases not matched to a gene. CDR3 amino acids: CASSPPGGIGGYTF. CDR3 sequence (DNA): TGTGCCAGCAGTCCGCCAGGGGGTATCGGTGGCTACACCTTC.

The chain uses TRBV2 and TRBJ2-7; 10 nucleotides agree with TRBD1. The trim removed 6 bases at V and 4 bases at J, leaving 6 bases unmatched. Germline assignment: CDR1 SNHLY and CDR2 FYNNEI. This CDR3 is built from 14 residues. The CDR3 DNA sequence: TGTGCCAGCAGGTTGGACAGGGGGTTTTACGAGCAGTACTTC. Translating gives CASRLDRGFYEQYF.

The rearrangement uses TRBV5-4 and TRBJ2-1; 10 nucleotides align to TRBD2. With 2 bases clipped from V and 9 bases from J, the junction kept 8 bases outside the gene matches. Germline V gene sequence: CDR1 SGHNT, CDR2 YYREEE (reference sequence). This CDR3 spans 15 amino acids. CDR3 protein: CASSFYGTSVGEQFF. CDR3 DNA: TGTGCCAGCAGCTTCTACGGGACTAGCGTCGGTGAGCAGTTCTTC.

The chain employs TRBV27 and TRBJ1-5; weak D call: TRBD1 (6 bases). The CDR3 runs to 18 residues. The germline V gene has CDR1 MNHEY and CDR2 SMNVEV (reference sequence). V gave up 4 bases and J gave up 4 bases, with 23 bases separating them. CDR3 amino acids: CASSSHPLGWGQNQPQHF. In DNA form, the CDR3 reads TGTGCCAGCAGTTCTCACCCTCTTGGATGGGGGCAAAATCAGCCCCAGCATTTT.

This chain links TRBV5-1 with TRBJ2-7; 9 bases match TRBD1. In germline, CDR1 is SGHRS, CDR2 YFSETQ. This CDR3 region has 15 residues. Losses at the gene ends were 4 bases for V and 3 bases for J; bases not matched to a gene: 8. The CDR3 sequence: CASSPRTGVIYEQYF. The CDR3 bases are TGCGCCAGCAGCCCGCGGACAGGGGTTATCTACGAGCAGTACTTC.

The chain carries TRBV9 and TRBJ2-2; TRBD1 agrees at 9 bases. After removal of 4 bases from V and 4 bases from J, the junction contained 8 bases not matched to a gene. The germline V gene encodes CDR1 SGDLS and CDR2 YYNGEE. The length of the CDR3 is 16 residues. CDR3 nucleotides: TGTGCCAGCAGCTCCAGTTGGGACAGGGTCACCGGGGAGCTGTTTTTT. This gives the protein CASSSSWDRVTGELFF. The full variable domain, rest sourced from reference TRBV9 and TRBJ2-2, is DSGVTQTPKHLITATGQRVTLRCSPRSGDLSVYWYQQSLDQGLQFLIQYYNGEERAKGNILERFSAQQFPDLHSELNLSSLELGDSALYFCASSSSWDRVTGELFFGEGSRLTVL.

With regard to this clone: This CDR3 is also generated by other DNA sequences in the sample. This chain links TRBV27 with TRBJ2-7, with no clear D. V lost 2 bases to trimming and J lost 3 bases, with 8 bases between them. This CDR3 is built from 13 residues. The germline V gene has CDR1 MNHEY and CDR2 SMNVEV (reference sequence). CDR3 in amino acids: CASSLGRNYEQYF. The CDR3 region has the DNA TGTGCCAGCAGTTTAGGCAGGAACTACGAGCAGTACTTC.

This chain links TRBV6-5 with TRBJ2-7, with 7 positions matching TRBD2. The V segment lost 0 bases and the J segment 3 bases; nucleotides outside the gene matches: 8. The CDR3 is made up of 16 amino acids. The germline CDR1 and CDR2 sequences are MNHEY and SVGAGI. In DNA, the CDR3 is TGTGCCAGCAGTTACTCGATACTAGCGCGCGTCTACGAGCAGTACTTC. Protein: CASSYSILARVYEQYF.

The chain has TRBV19 and TRBJ1-4, with a possible D match to TRBD1 (6 bases). Germline CDR1 is LNHDA and CDR2 is SQIVND (reference sequence). Trimming shortened V by 5 bases and J by 3 bases, and 13 bases separated the two germline ends. The CDR3 spans 15 residues. The CDR3 region has the DNA TGTGCCAGTAGTGGTCTACAGGGATCTAATGAAAAACTGTTTTTT. It codes for CASSGLQGSNEKLFF.

The chain has TRBV14 and TRBJ2-5; 11 bases are shared with TRBD2. The CDR3 contains 15 residues. V shed 0 bases and J 5 bases; nucleotides not matched to a gene: 2. Germline loops: CDR1 SGHDN, CDR2 FVKESK. For the CDR3, the DNA is TGTGCCAGCAGCCAAGATTGGACTAGCGGGGAGACCCAGTACTTC. Its protein product is CASSQDWTSGETQYF.

The chain employs TRBV5-6 and TRBJ2-7; 10 nucleotides line up with TRBD1. The V and J ends lost 3 bases and 2 bases, in that order; junction bases with no gene match: 5. This CDR3 is built from 15 residues. Germline lookup yields CDR1 SGHDT and CDR2 YYEEEE. The CDR3 DNA follows: TGTGCCAGCAGCTCCCGGGACAGGGGCCCCTACGAGCAGTACTTC. Amino acids: CASSSRDRGPYEQYF. Full variable domain (rest looked up from reference TRBV5-6 and TRBJ2-7): DAGVTQSPTHLIKTRGQQVTLRCSPKSGHDTVSWYQQALGQGPQFIFQYYEEEERQRGNFPDRFSGHQFPNYSSELNVNALLLGDSALYLCASSSRDRGPYEQYFGPGTRLTVT.